This TCR beta chain was profiled in a study of vaccination and CD4 T cells after COVID-19 (dated by TCRdb to between 2021 and 2024). For the wider study: Convalescent patients had a positive SARS-CoV-2 result on nasal swab PCR, and of these patients, 8 or 9 had mild disease and one had severe disease. In the convalescent cohort there were six males and four females, among whom were two Hispanic individuals, seven Caucasians, two Asians and one multiracial person. Participants got two doses of the Pfizer-BioNTech BNT162b2 vaccine (n=8) or two doses of the Moderna mRNA-1273 vaccine (n=2). Post-COVID blood samples were collected from convalescent patients a median of approximately 93 days after diagnosis, with a range of roughly 30 to 170 days. The time from the second vaccine dose to post-vaccine blood sampling had a median of 72 days and ranged from about 14 to 241 days. Overlapping spike peptide pools from SARS-CoV-2 and from the common cold coronaviruses HCoV-NL63, HCoV-OC43 and HCoV-229E were used as culture stimuli. Control cultures received a CEFX viral epitope pool as the positive control, an HIV-1 Nef peptide pool as the negative control, or no peptide. In roughly nine COVID-19 convalescent patients and a few infection-naive healthy vaccine recipients, the spike-specific CD4+ TCR repertoire before mRNA vaccination was compared with the repertoire after mRNA vaccination.

Turning to this clonotype: Its antigen is unknown. Base qualities are not at hand, and no much larger clone is one base apart.

The research as a whole found: The median number of SARS-CoV-2-reactive clonotypes rose from 20 to 25 after infection to about 40 after vaccination, but the change was not significant. In convalescent patients, a median around 90% of post-vaccine SARS-CoV-2-reactive clones were detected only after vaccination, suggesting vaccine-specific priming. Of the vaccine-specific clones found in convalescent patients, nearly all (304 of 307) were mono-reactive for SARS-CoV-2 spike instead of being cross-reactive with common cold coronaviruses. The number of convalescent patients in the study was relatively small, and the study did not examine early timepoints following natural infection.

Libraries were prepared through PCR. At the Johns Hopkins FTIC core, DNA from the cultured CD4+ T cells underwent TCR sequencing with the Oncomine TCR Beta short-read assay. The QIAamp micro DNA kit was used to extract genomic DNA from the cultured CD4+ T cells. Oncomine TCR Beta libraries from cultured CD4+ T cells were pooled with unique dual indexes and sequenced on an Illumina iSeq 100. In the paper's pipeline: Non-productive sequences were filtered out, and CDR3s that did not start with C, did not end with F or W, or were shorter than 7 amino acids were discarded. Antigen-specific clonotypes were identified using the MANAFEST web application through comparison of peptide-stimulated wells with reference and other culture wells. Positive clones required FDR below 0.05, an odds ratio above 5, and productive frequency above 0.1% in at least two of three replicate wells. A clonotype was classed as cross-reactive if the clonotype showed significant expansion both in SARS-CoV-2 spike wells and in at least one common cold coronavirus spike condition. Using R version 3.6.1, CDR3 homology was evaluated through Levenshtein distances (stringdist) along with unrooted phylogenetic trees (ape). TCRdb trimmed the raw reads at Q25, called clones with MiXCR and kept productive beta chains. Each entry is one CDR3 protein sequence, shown with its most common DNA and genes. TCRdb, not the authors, supplied the V and J calls. In all, the sample holds around 5,900 distinct CDR3 sequences, and about 44% of those were seen once. Around 32% of the sample belongs to the ten largest clones.

The CDR3 measures 15 amino acids from cysteine to phenylalanine. Left in the record is the CDR3 DNA by itself, 45 bases read in frame from the first base. Trimming leaves V shorter by 5 bases and J shorter by 0 bases, with the junction holding 6 bases beyond the gene matches. CDR1 and CDR2 were assigned from the germline V gene (reference sequence) as SEHNR and FQNEAQ. In light of the paper, this sample's treatment or condition label describes: roughly 10-day PBMC culture with coronavirus spike peptide pools or control peptides (ViraFEST assay). The study used the ViraFEST assay, which expanded antigen-specific T cells with peptide pools and then identified expanded clonotypes by TCR sequencing. The convalescent patients' positive SARS-CoV-2 PCR tests fell between March and December 2020, which was before the Alpha, Beta and Delta variants emerged in the United States. Each well held 2.1 million or so PBMCs cultured in IMDM containing about 5% human AB serum and 9 to 10 IU/ml IL-2, with about 9.1 ug/ml peptide pools added. Half of the culture medium was replaced with fresh IL-2-containing medium on days 3 and 7. After 9 to 10 days of culture, CD4+ T cells were isolated by negative selection using the EasySep CD4+ T cell isolation kit. Ficoll-Paque Plus gradient centrifugation was used to isolate PBMCs from whole blood, and the isolated PBMCs were then either used fresh or cryopreserved at -140C. Culture conditions were generally each tested in triplicate wells.

The rearranged segments are TRBV7-9 and TRBJ2-7, and TRBD1 matches 8 of the central bases. The specimen sequenced was CD4+ T cells from blood, cultured in vitro. This sequence originates from a human donor who had recovered from COVID-19. The sequence in DNA is TGTGCCAGCAGCCCCGGACAGGGTGACTCCTACGAGCAGTACTTC. This codes for CASSPGQGDSYEQYF. With all but the CDR3 taken from the reference TRBV7-9 and TRBJ2-7 genes, the full variable domain is: DTGVSQNPRHKITKRGQNVTFRCDPISEHNRLYWYRQTLGQGPEFLTYFQNEAQLEKSRLLSDRFSAERPKGSFSTLEIQRTEQGDSAMYLCASSPGQGDSYEQYFGPGTRLTVT.